One sample yielded the 9 T cell receptor beta chains listed below, sequenced in a study of long-term antiretroviral therapy in people with HIV. Researchers report immunoSEQ v3.0 was run at survey level. Clones were sequenced by immunoSEQ multiplex PCR, and TCRdb holds only the in-frame ones, with some missing. Altogether about 34,000 clones are present, over 85% being singletons, with the ten largest covering about 4%. The material was unsorted PBMCs, obtained about 5.1 years after starting antiretroviral therapy. The receptor source for this set is a woman in her forties or fifties with HIV.

V is TRBV6-1 and J is TRBJ2-7; the D is unclear. CDR1 MNHNS and CDR2 SASEGT come from the germline V gene. The germline V and J ends were trimmed by 6 bases and 0 bases, with 6 bases remaining between them. The CDR3 spans 12 residues. Here the CDR3 reads CASSRLSYEQYF. The CDR3 region has the DNA TGTGCCAGCAGCCGCCTCTCCTACGAGCAGTACTTC.

The CDR3 DNA sequence: TGTGCCTGGAGTAGGATGAACACTGAAGCTTTCTTT. It is translated as CAWSRMNTEAFF. This sequence joins TRBV30 and TRBJ1-1; no clear D. This CDR3 is built from 12 residues. The V end was cut by 2 bases, the J end by 0 bases, with 4 bases between. From germline, CDR1 is GTSNPN and CDR2 SVGIG (reference sequence).

The J gene is TRBJ2-3, the V gene TRBV2; TRBD2 aligns across 8 bases. The V segment lost 7 bases and the J segment 2 bases; nucleotides outside the gene matches: 5. CDR1 SNHLY and CDR2 FYNNEI come from the germline V gene. The CDR3 length is 14 residues. The CDR3 DNA reads as TGTGCCAGCAAGGGCGGGGGGCCCACAGATACGCAGTATTTT. This translates into CASKGGGPTDTQYF.

The rearrangement links TRBV28 to TRBJ1-2; 9 bases agree with TRBD1. The CDR3 runs 17 residues. V lost 6 bases and J lost 0; bases outside the gene matches: 11. Germline V CDR1 and CDR2: MDHEN, SYDVKM. Here the CDR3 reads CASRPLTGQGANYGYTF. The CDR3, as DNA: TGTGCCAGCAGGCCATTGACGGGACAGGGTGCTAACTATGGCTACACCTTC.

This clone has just one count. This chain links TRBV10-3 with TRBJ2-2; D is perhaps TRBD1 or TRBD2 (6 bases each). Per germline, CDR1 ENHRY and CDR2 SYGVKD. The CDR3 extends over 17 amino acids. V gave up 2 bases and J gave up 5 bases, with 18 bases separating them. This chain's CDR3 is CAISERGPQGGTGELFF. In nucleotides, the CDR3 is TGTGCCATCAGTGAGCGGGGGCCGCAGGGCGGGACCGGGGAGCTGTTTTTT.

The V gene is TRBV6-5, the J gene TRBJ1-5; D gene unclear. Germline V gene data show CDR1 as MNHEY and CDR2 as SVGAGI. This CDR3 has 13 residues. V was shortened by 2 bases and J by 8 bases, with 10 bases between the two germline ends. In DNA, the CDR3 is TGTGCCAGCAGTTACGCCTCATTGAAGCCCCAGCATTTT. It is translated as CASSYASLKPQHF.

The V and J genes are TRBV7-8 and TRBJ1-5, with 7 positions matching TRBD1. Germline CDR1 reads SGHVS; CDR2 reads FQNEAQ. CDR3 length equals 15 residues. Trimming at V came to 6 bases and at J to 3 bases, leaving 8 bases not matched to a gene. The CDR3 reads CASSPLRGLNQPQHF. The DNA for the CDR3 is TGTGCCAGCAGTCCCTTAAGGGGGCTCAATCAGCCCCAGCATTTT. Full variable domain (remainder filled in from reference TRBV7-8 and TRBJ1-5): GAGVSQSPRYKVAKRGQDVALRCDPISGHVSLFWYQQALGQGPEFLTYFQNEAQLDKSGLPSDRFFAERPEGSVSTLKIQRTQQEDSAVYLCASSPLRGLNQPQHFGDGTRLSIL.

The V and J genes are TRBV7-2 and TRBJ2-3; weak D call: TRBD2 (6 bases). Germline V gene sequence: CDR1 SGHTA, CDR2 FQGNSA. Trimming shortened V by 5 bases and J by 4 bases, and 19 bases separated the two germline ends. The length of the CDR3 is 16 residues. As DNA, the CDR3 is TGTGCCAGCAGCCGTAATAGCGGACCACCCGCAGATACGCAGTATTTT. Translation: CASSRNSGPPADTQYF. Combining the CDR3 with reference TRBV7-2 and TRBJ2-3 gives the whole variable domain GAGVSQSPSNKVTEKGKDVELRCDPISGHTALYWYRQSLGQGLEFLIYFQGNSAPDKSGLPSDRFSAERTGGSVSTLTIQRTQQEDSAVYLCASSRNSGPPADTQYFGPGTRLTVL.

V gene TRBV2 combines with J gene TRBJ1-5; possible D gene TRBD1, 5 bases. Between the trimmed V and J ends, which lost 8 bases and 4 bases, there was a span of 15 bases. Germline assignment: CDR1 SNHLY and CDR2 FYNNEI. This CDR3 has 14 residues. CDR3 DNA sequence: TGTGCCAGCGGTTCAGGGAGGGAGAATCAGCCCCAGCATTTT. Its protein is CASGSGRENQPQHF.